The 17 T cell receptor beta chains reported below all come from one sample, sequenced in a study. TCRdb re-analysed the RT-PCR reads in MiXCR, keeping a single row per CDR3 protein. Of more than 600,000 distinct CDR3 sequences in the sample, 12% to 15% are singletons; the top ten hold roughly 4%. The sequenced material came from memory CD4+ T cells from blood. The receptors come from a female donor in good health, serving as a healthy control.

Comments on this clonotype: Mismatch with germline at one junction end may stem from a read error. This chain links TRBV10-3 with TRBJ2-5; tentative D call: TRBD1 (6 bases). CDR3 size: 14 residues. The germline V gene has CDR1 ENHRY and CDR2 SYGVKD. CDR3 amino acids: CAISESGTQENQYF. The CDR3 coding sequence is TGTGCCATCAGTGAGTCGGGGACACAAGAGAACCAGTACTTC.

In this sample, this clonotype turned up many times. The genes are TRBV6-5 and TRBJ2-2; 14 bases fit TRBD2. The CDR3 sequence is 18 residues long. The germline V gene has CDR1 MNHEY and CDR2 SVGAGI. V shed 4 bases, J shed 6 bases, and the junction held 10 bases outside the gene matches. CDR3 sequence reads: CASSSVPPGLAGAGELFF. In DNA, the CDR3 is TGTGCCAGCAGTTCCGTGCCCCCGGGACTAGCGGGAGCCGGGGAGCTGTTTTTT.

This clonotype was counted only a few times. The chain employs TRBV6-2 or TRBV6-3 and TRBJ2-7; D is perhaps TRBD2 (5 bases). The germline V gene encodes CDR1 MNHEY and CDR2 SVGEGT. The CDR3 length is 15 residues. V dropped 2 bases and J dropped 5 bases, with 16 bases sitting between them. The CDR3 nucleotides read TGTGCCAGCAGTTACATCACAACTAGTAACCACGAGCAGTACTTC. Its protein is CASSYITTSNHEQYF.

The chain employs TRBV10-3 and TRBJ2-7; 10 bases match TRBD1. Germline V lookup: CDR1 ENHRY, CDR2 SYGVKD. The CDR3 consists of 13 residues. Germline trimming cut 7 bases from V and 5 bases from J; bases unmatched to any gene: 5. Here the CDR3 reads CAIMGDRGDEQYF. As DNA, the CDR3 is TGTGCCATCATGGGGGACAGGGGAGACGAGCAGTACTTC.

This clonotype has just a few counts. The V gene is TRBV20-1, the J gene TRBJ2-7; unclear D gene. The V gene's germline CDR1 is DFQATT and CDR2 SNEGSKA (reference sequence). The ends were cut back, 5 bases at V and 6 bases at J, with 14 bases in the middle. The CDR3 length is 12 residues. CDR3 sequence (DNA): TGCAGTGCTCCGGAATTTTTGCTCGAGCAGTACTTC. Its translation is CSAPEFLLEQYF.

This clonotype has at least ten counts. The rearrangement uses TRBV7-9 and TRBJ1-2; the D is unclear. The CDR3 length is 14 residues. Trimming took 0 bases from V and 0 from J, leaving 5 bases between them. Germline CDR1 is SEHNR and CDR2 is FQNEAQ (reference sequence). The CDR3 DNA reads TGTGCCAGCAGCTTAGCGAGCGCTAACTATGGCTACACCTTC. Protein: CASSLASANYGYTF.

This clonotype has just a few counts. The chain employs TRBV27 and TRBJ2-7, with D tentatively TRBD1 (6 bases). Trimming pared 7 bases from V and 0 bases from J, leaving 13 bases between. The CDR3 spans 14 residues. Germline CDR1 reads MNHEY; CDR2 reads SMNVEV (reference sequence). DNA for the CDR3: TGTGCCAGCACTAAGACAGGCGTCTCCTACGAGCAGTACTTC. Its translation is CASTKTGVSYEQYF.

The CDR3 sequence is CASSLAASRVTEAFF. CDR3 nucleotide sequence: TGCGCCAGCAGCTTGGCCGCAAGCAGGGTCACTGAAGCTTTCTTT. The chain couples TRBV5-1 to TRBJ1-1; TRBD1 is a possible D gene (5 bases). CDR3 length equals 15 residues. Trimming removed 0 bases at V and 4 bases at J, with 13 bases between. Germline lookup yields CDR1 SGHRS and CDR2 YFSETQ.

This clonotype has more than one count but fewer than ten. The V gene is TRBV6-1, the J gene TRBJ1-2, with 8 nucleotides matching TRBD1. The V gene's germline CDR1 is MNHNS and CDR2 SASEGT. The ends lost 2 bases at V and 8 bases at J; junction bases unmatched: 10. This CDR3 comprises 15 residues. The CDR3 sequence: CASSEIRGSGGGYTF. The CDR3 nucleotides read TGTGCCAGCAGTGAAATCCGTGGGTCAGGGGGCGGCTACACCTTC.

This chain uses TRBV3-1 with TRBJ1-1; a weak D match, TRBD1 (6 bases). Germline values: CDR1 LGHDT, CDR2 YNNKEL (reference sequence). The V end was cut by 2 bases, the J end by 10 bases, with 11 bases between. This CDR3 comprises 12 residues. The CDR3 here is CASSQLGGLAFF. Here the CDR3 DNA reads TGTGCCAGCAGCCAATTAGGGGGGCTAGCTTTCTTT. Using reference TRBV3-1 and TRBJ1-1 for the parts outside the CDR3, the full variable domain is DTAVSQTPKYLVTQMGNDKSIKCEQNLGHDTMYWYKQDSKKFLKIMFSYNNKELIINETVPNRFSPKSPDKAHLNLHINSLELGDSAVYFCASSQLGGLAFFGQGTRLTVV.

The table lists this clonotype with a few counts. V and J are TRBV20-1 and TRBJ1-5; D might be TRBD1 (6 bases). The length of the CDR3 is 17 residues. The V end was cut by 4 bases, the J end by 2 bases, with 21 bases between. Germline loops: CDR1 DFQATT, CDR2 SNEGSKA (reference sequence). The CDR3 here is CSATGTPEAYRNQPQHF. CDR3 bases: TGCAGTGCTACCGGGACACCCGAGGCCTATCGCAATCAGCCCCAGCATTTT.

This clonotype was seen more than once but under ten times. V gene TRBV7-9 combines with J gene TRBJ2-7; no reliable D call. The CDR3 sequence is 15 residues long. V was trimmed by 2 bases and J by 6 bases, leaving 17 bases between them. CDR1 and CDR2 from the germline V gene are SEHNR and FQNEAQ (reference sequence). The CDR3: CASSLSRSPVLEQYF. The CDR3 DNA follows: TGTGCCAGCAGCTTAAGTAGATCCCCCGTTCTCGAGCAGTACTTC.

This clonotype has just a few counts. This rearrangement joins TRBV5-6 to TRBJ2-5; TRBD2 matches at 12 bases. The V gene's germline CDR1 is SGHDT and CDR2 YYEEEE. This CDR3 is 17 amino acids long. The junction had 9 bases not matched to a gene; V was cut back by 1 base and J by 5 bases. The DNA of the CDR3 is TGTGCCAGCAGCTTGAATCTAGCGGGAGGGCCGGGGGAGACCCAGTACTTC. Protein: CASSLNLAGGPGETQYF. Full variable domain (outside the CDR3, taken from reference TRBV5-6 and TRBJ2-5): DAGVTQSPTHLIKTRGQQVTLRCSPKSGHDTVSWYQQALGQGPQFIFQYYEEEERQRGNFPDRFSGHQFPNYSSELNVNALLLGDSALYLCASSLNLAGGPGETQYFGPGTRLLVL.

The chain links TRBV6-2 or TRBV6-3 to TRBJ2-1; 11 bases map to TRBD2. Germline V gives CDR1 MNHEY, CDR2 SVGEGT. After removal of 7 bases from V and 5 bases from J, the junction contained 16 bases not matched to a gene. The length of the CDR3 is 18 residues. Here the CDR3 reads CASIDSSGRAGVDNEQFF. The CDR3 bases are TGTGCCAGCATCGATAGTAGCGGGAGGGCCGGGGTGGACAATGAGCAGTTCTTC.

This clonotype was recorded a few times. This chain joins TRBV19 and TRBJ2-5; TRBD2 aligns across 11 bases. Germline values: CDR1 LNHDA, CDR2 SQIVND (reference sequence). CDR3 length: 17 amino acids. Unmatched junction bases numbered 6, after V lost 3 bases and J lost 0 bases. The CDR3 spells CASSIGPSGRYQETQYF. Written as DNA, the CDR3 is TGTGCCAGTAGTATTGGACCTAGCGGGAGGTACCAAGAGACCCAGTACTTC.

The rearrangement links TRBV3-1 to TRBJ1-5; D is ambiguous. The CDR3 loop spans 14 amino acids. Trimming stripped 9 bases from V and 1 base from J, with 13 bases between. Germline values: CDR1 LGHDT, CDR2 YNNKEL (reference sequence). CDR3 in DNA: TGTGCCAGACAGCCCGGAGTGAGCAATCAGCCCCAGCATTTT. Translation: CARQPGVSNQPQHF.

In its sample, this clonotype was seen a few times. The chain has TRBV5-6 and TRBJ1-1; 7 bases fit TRBD1. With V trimmed by 0 bases and J by 11 bases, 16 bases remained unmatched. Germline values: CDR1 SGHDT, CDR2 YYEEEE. The CDR3 is 16 residues long. CDR3 protein: CASSLGVSSSQGLAFF. For the CDR3, the DNA is TGTGCCAGCAGCTTGGGGGTCTCAAGCTCACAGGGGCTGGCTTTCTTT.